The clone carrying this T cell receptor beta chain has a handful of counts. Through week 26, nivolumab 3 mg/kg IV was given weeks 1, 4, 7, 10, then biweekly. V was trimmed by 0 bases and J by 4 bases, leaving 5 bases between them. Germline CDR1 SGHAT, CDR2 FQNNGV. CDR3 length: 13 amino acids. This sample stems from a study of ipilimumab plus nivolumab after autologous stem cell transplantation. The repertoire was sequenced with immunoSEQ multiplex PCR; TCRdb's copy has only in-frame clones and lacks some. Of roughly 17,000 clones detected, 65% to 85% appear once; the ten largest clones hold approximately 34%.

The source of this sequence is a male donor with diffuse large B-cell lymphoma. Sequenced here: PBMCs, sampled in a trial of ipilimumab plus nivolumab as post-transplant consolidation. This sequence joins TRBV11-2 and TRBJ2-3; D ambiguous. CDR3 sequence: CASSLESADTQYF. The CDR3 coding sequence is TGTGCCAGCAGCTTAGAGTCGGCAGATACGCAGTATTTT.